Below, 24 T cell receptor beta chains from the same sample are listed, as sequenced in a study of a mutant IDH1 vaccine in newly diagnosed glioma. The table came from immunoSEQ multiplex PCR; TCRdb's copy has only in-frame clones and leaves some out. The sample carries about 92,000 clones, roughly 78% recorded once. Time point of the sample: baseline, week 1 (first vaccination visit). Treatment here: pre-vaccination baseline after standard-of-care therapy. Here the sequenced sample was PBMCs, taken from a glioma patient treated with radiotherapy, temozolomide or both. The receptor source for this set is a man between 35 and 55 years old with glioma.

By share of the sample, this clone is large (0.1 to 1%). The CDR3 bases are TGTGCCAGCAGCCAAGAACAGCGGACTAGCGGGGGAACCGGGGAGCTGTTTTTT. Protein sequence: CASSQEQRTSGGTGELFF. The V call is TRBV14, the J call TRBJ2-2, with 13 nucleotides matching TRBD2. CDR1 SGHDN and CDR2 FVKESK come from the germline V gene. The CDR3 consists of 18 residues. V shed 0 bases, J shed 5 bases, and the junction held 6 bases outside the gene matches. The variable domain in full, completed from reference TRBV14 and TRBJ2-2, reads EAGVTQFPSHSVIEKGQTVTLRCDPISGHDNLYWYRRVMGKEIKFLLHFVKESKQDESGMPNNRFLAERTGGTYSTLKVQPAELEDSGVYFCASSQEQRTSGGTGELFFGEGSRLTVL.

V and J are TRBV7-8 and TRBJ1-5, with TRBD1 identical over 8 bases. CDR1 SGHVS and CDR2 FQNEAQ come from the germline V gene. The CDR3 covers 17 residues. The V gene end was trimmed by 1 base and the J gene end by 1 base; junction bases not matched to a gene: 6. The CDR3 here is CASSLGATGGSNQPQHF. For the CDR3, the DNA is TGTGCCAGCAGCTTAGGGGCCACAGGGGGAAGCAATCAGCCCCAGCATTTT.

The chain couples TRBV4-3 to TRBJ2-3, with D possibly matching TRBD2 (5 bases). Germline V gives CDR1 LGHNA, CDR2 YSLEER. The CDR3 consists of 15 residues. V lost 0 bases to trimming and J lost 6 bases, with 13 bases between them. CDR3 nucleotide sequence: TGCGCCAGCAGCCAAGAGGGTCTCGGGGAGGATACGCAGTATTTT. Amino acid sequence: CASSQEGLGEDTQYF.

This chain uses TRBV4-3 with TRBJ2-1; 16 bases are shared with TRBD2. Losses at the gene ends were 0 bases for V and 4 bases for J; bases not matched to a gene: 6. CDR3 length equals 19 residues. CDR1 and CDR2 (germline): LGHNA, YSLEER. The CDR3 sequence: CASSQEGLAGGPGYNEQFF. In nucleotides, the CDR3 is TGCGCCAGCAGCCAAGAGGGACTAGCGGGAGGGCCTGGTTACAATGAGCAGTTCTTC.

This clone was detected only a few times. The CDR3, as DNA: TGCGCCAGCAGCTTGGGACAGTTTAACACTGAAGCTTTCTTT. Translation gives CASSLGQFNTEAFF. The rearrangement uses TRBV5-1 and TRBJ1-1, with a tentative D call TRBD1 (5 bases). Germline CDR1 reads SGHRS; CDR2 reads YFSETQ. This CDR3 has 14 residues. The V end lost 0 bases, the J end lost 2 bases, and 8 bases lay between the germline ends.

The chain links TRBV4-1 to TRBJ2-7, with D perhaps matching TRBD1 (6 bases). V lost 5 bases and J 3 bases, leaving 14 bases between the germline ends. Germline CDR1 and CDR2: MGHRA and YSYEKL. The CDR3 length is 14 residues. As DNA, the CDR3 is TGCGCCAGCAGCTTGCGACAGGATTACTACGAGCAGTACTTC. It translates to CASSLRQDYYEQYF.

The chain uses TRBV25-1 and TRBJ2-1; TRBD1 matches 9 bases. Germline V gene sequence: CDR1 MGHDK, CDR2 SYGVNS. CDR3 length: 15 residues. V was clipped by 3 bases and J by 9 bases; unmatched bases: 9. In DNA form, the CDR3 reads TGTGCCAGCAGTGACGCCGGGACAGGGATCGGTGAGCAGTTCTTC. This sequence encodes CASSDAGTGIGEQFF.

This clone was counted a few times. The V call is TRBV5-1, the J call TRBJ2-1; D gene unclear. This CDR3 is built from 13 residues. V lost 5 bases to trimming and J lost 4 bases, with 10 bases between them. Germline CDR1 and CDR2: SGHRS and YFSETQ. CDR3 sequence: CASRQSEYNEQFF. CDR3 nucleotides: TGCGCCAGCAGACAGAGTGAATACAATGAGCAGTTCTTC.

The J gene is TRBJ1-1, the V gene TRBV19, with D maybe TRBD1 (5 bases). From germline, CDR1 is LNHDA and CDR2 SQIVND (reference sequence). Between the trimmed V and J ends, which lost 10 bases and 3 bases, there was a span of 12 bases. This CDR3 region has 12 residues. The CDR3 here is CATWGDYTEAFF. The DNA for the CDR3 is TGTGCCACCTGGGGGGATTACACTGAAGCTTTCTTT. The full variable domain, rest sourced from reference TRBV19 and TRBJ1-1, is DGGITQSPKYLFRKEGQNVTLSCEQNLNHDAMYWYRQDPGQGLRLIYYSQIVNDFQKGDIAEGYSVSREKKESFPLTVTSAQKNPTAFYLCATWGDYTEAFFGQGTRLTVV.

The chain links TRBV28 to TRBJ2-7; D ambiguous. Germline-derived CDR1 and CDR2 are MDHEN and SYDVKM. The CDR3 covers 13 residues. V lost 3 bases and J lost 3, with 9 bases in between. CDR3 in amino acids: CASSLTGLYEQYF. The CDR3, as DNA: TGTGCCAGCAGTTTGACGGGCCTCTACGAGCAGTACTTC.

V and J are TRBV27 and TRBJ1-6; 10 bases are shared with TRBD1. Germline CDR1 and CDR2: MNHEY and SMNVEV (reference sequence). The CDR3 loop spans 15 amino acids. The V and J ends lost 7 bases and 9 bases, in that order; junction bases with no gene match: 9. DNA for the CDR3: TGTGCCAGCACCACGACAGGGGGCGCTTCTTCACCCCTCCACTTT. It encodes CASTTTGGASSPLHF.

This chain joins TRBV5-4 and TRBJ1-2, with 9 bases matching TRBD1. Germline lookup yields CDR1 SGHNT and CDR2 YYREEE (reference sequence). This CDR3 has 16 residues. V shed 4 bases and J 5 bases; nucleotides not matched to a gene: 12. The CDR3: CASSPRRGQGVYGYTF. The CDR3 DNA sequence: TGTGCCAGCAGCCCAAGACGGGGACAGGGAGTTTATGGCTACACCTTC.

Only one count was recorded for this clone. V and J are TRBV11-3 and TRBJ1-1, with D perhaps TRBD1 (6 bases). This CDR3 spans 15 amino acids. Germline loops: CDR1 SGHNT, CDR2 YENEEA. Trimming left V 5 bases short and J 3 bases short, with 16 bases between. In DNA form, the CDR3 reads TGTGCCAGCAGCAGGGGGACCGGGCGGGACACTGAAGCTTTCTTT. Its translation is CASSRGTGRDTEAFF.

The gene calls are TRBV2 and TRBJ2-2; perhaps TRBD1 as D (5 bases). V was clipped by 6 bases and J by 4 bases, with 12 bases between them. Germline loops: CDR1 SNHLY, CDR2 FYNNEI. The CDR3 sequence is 14 residues long. The CDR3 sequence is CASRGAPGTGELFF. In DNA form, the CDR3 reads TGTGCCAGCAGAGGGGCCCCCGGCACCGGGGAGCTGTTTTTT.

The chain joins TRBV7-8 to TRBJ2-2, with 10 bases that match TRBD2. V trimming: 0 bases; J trimming: 5 bases; junction bases outside the gene matches: 0. The CDR3 length is 15 residues. Germline V gene lookup returns CDR1 SGHVS and CDR2 FQNEAQ. DNA for the CDR3: TGTGCCAGCAGCTTAGCTAGCGGGAGGACCGGGGAGCTGTTTTTT. It specifies CASSLASGRTGELFF.

The chain uses TRBV30 and TRBJ1-2; the match to TRBD1 covers 9 bases. Losses at the gene ends were 0 bases for V and 7 bases for J; bases not matched to a gene: 12. The CDR3 has 16 residues. CDR1 GTSNPN and CDR2 SVGIG come from the germline V gene (reference sequence). Here the CDR3 reads CAWSVWGQGKSSGYTF. DNA for the CDR3: TGTGCCTGGAGTGTGTGGGGACAGGGTAAATCGAGTGGCTACACCTTC.

This chain joins TRBV10-3 and TRBJ2-1; 14 bases map to TRBD2. V was pared by 10 bases and J by 4 bases, with 6 bases of the junction left unmatched. The length of the CDR3 is 15 residues. Germline V lookup: CDR1 ENHRY, CDR2 SYGVKD. CDR3 in amino acids: CATGTSGGFYNEQFF. CDR3 nucleotide sequence: TGTGCCACCGGGACTAGCGGGGGCTTTTACAATGAGCAGTTCTTC.

This chain uses TRBV6-5 with TRBJ1-2, with no clear D. The CDR3 extends over 13 amino acids. V was clipped by 4 bases and J by 5 bases, with 11 bases between them. Germline-derived CDR1 and CDR2 are MNHEY and SVGAGI. In DNA, the CDR3 is TGTGCCAGCAGTTTTAGTGGGAGTTATGGCTACACCTTC. Translation: CASSFSGSYGYTF.

The chain carries TRBV5-1 and TRBJ2-7; D is unresolved. CDR3 length: 14 amino acids. V lost 0 bases and J lost 0, with 7 bases in between. Germline CDR1 reads SGHRS; CDR2 reads YFSETQ. The CDR3 DNA sequence: TGCGCCAGCAGCTTGGGCGTTTCCTCCTACGAGCAGTACTTC. It encodes CASSLGVSSYEQYF. Supplemented by reference TRBV5-1 and TRBJ2-7, the full variable domain reads KAGVTQTPRYLIKTRGQQVTLSCSPISGHRSVSWYQQTPGQGLQFLFEYFSETQRNKGNFPGRFSGRQFSNSRSEMNVSTLELGDSALYLCASSLGVSSYEQYFGPGTRLTVT.

The CDR3: CASSLSGNTGELFF. CDR3 DNA: TGTGCCAGCAGCCTTAGCGGGAACACCGGGGAGCTGTTTTTT. This chain joins TRBV28 and TRBJ2-2, with D possibly TRBD2 on 6 matching bases. The V end was cut by 6 bases, the J end by 1 base, with 9 bases between. Germline loops: CDR1 MDHEN, CDR2 SYDVKM. The CDR3 is 14 amino acids.

The gene calls are TRBV9 and TRBJ2-7; possibly TRBD1 or TRBD2 for D (6 bases each). Germline V lookup: CDR1 SGDLS, CDR2 YYNGEE. Trimming took 0 bases from V and 6 from J, leaving 10 bases between them. The CDR3 spans 13 residues. For the CDR3, the DNA is TGTGCCAGCAGCGTAGAACAGGGAGGCGAGCAGTACTTC. As protein: CASSVEQGGEQYF.

This clone was seen just once. The chain joins TRBV5-6 to TRBJ2-1; a weak D match, TRBD2 (6 bases). Germline CDR1 is SGHDT and CDR2 is YYEEEE. Trimming removed 4 bases from V and 3 bases from J, with 11 bases in between. This CDR3 is 14 amino acids long. CDR3 DNA sequence: TGTGCCAGCAGCCCCGGGGACTTCTACAATGAGCAGTTCTTC. Its protein is CASSPGDFYNEQFF.

The V call is TRBV6-5, the J call TRBJ2-3, with 10 bases aligning to TRBD2. Germline CDR1 and CDR2: MNHEY and SVGAGI. The J segment lost 4 bases and the V segment lost 6 bases, leaving 4 bases of the junction unmatched. The CDR3 runs 14 residues. The CDR3 loop reads CASRDSGRADTQYF. CDR3 nucleotides: TGTGCCAGCAGAGACAGCGGGAGGGCAGATACGCAGTATTTT.

The chain is built from TRBV30 and TRBJ2-5; TRBD1 matches 8 bases. The DNA end is more similar to TRBJ2-7, so the J call may be wrong. CDR3 length: 13 residues. Looked up from germline, CDR1 is GTSNPN and CDR2 is SVGIG (reference sequence). CDR3 sequence (DNA): TGTGCCTGGGAGGGACAGGTTTCCTACGAGCAGTACTTC. Translation gives CAWEGQVSYEQYF.